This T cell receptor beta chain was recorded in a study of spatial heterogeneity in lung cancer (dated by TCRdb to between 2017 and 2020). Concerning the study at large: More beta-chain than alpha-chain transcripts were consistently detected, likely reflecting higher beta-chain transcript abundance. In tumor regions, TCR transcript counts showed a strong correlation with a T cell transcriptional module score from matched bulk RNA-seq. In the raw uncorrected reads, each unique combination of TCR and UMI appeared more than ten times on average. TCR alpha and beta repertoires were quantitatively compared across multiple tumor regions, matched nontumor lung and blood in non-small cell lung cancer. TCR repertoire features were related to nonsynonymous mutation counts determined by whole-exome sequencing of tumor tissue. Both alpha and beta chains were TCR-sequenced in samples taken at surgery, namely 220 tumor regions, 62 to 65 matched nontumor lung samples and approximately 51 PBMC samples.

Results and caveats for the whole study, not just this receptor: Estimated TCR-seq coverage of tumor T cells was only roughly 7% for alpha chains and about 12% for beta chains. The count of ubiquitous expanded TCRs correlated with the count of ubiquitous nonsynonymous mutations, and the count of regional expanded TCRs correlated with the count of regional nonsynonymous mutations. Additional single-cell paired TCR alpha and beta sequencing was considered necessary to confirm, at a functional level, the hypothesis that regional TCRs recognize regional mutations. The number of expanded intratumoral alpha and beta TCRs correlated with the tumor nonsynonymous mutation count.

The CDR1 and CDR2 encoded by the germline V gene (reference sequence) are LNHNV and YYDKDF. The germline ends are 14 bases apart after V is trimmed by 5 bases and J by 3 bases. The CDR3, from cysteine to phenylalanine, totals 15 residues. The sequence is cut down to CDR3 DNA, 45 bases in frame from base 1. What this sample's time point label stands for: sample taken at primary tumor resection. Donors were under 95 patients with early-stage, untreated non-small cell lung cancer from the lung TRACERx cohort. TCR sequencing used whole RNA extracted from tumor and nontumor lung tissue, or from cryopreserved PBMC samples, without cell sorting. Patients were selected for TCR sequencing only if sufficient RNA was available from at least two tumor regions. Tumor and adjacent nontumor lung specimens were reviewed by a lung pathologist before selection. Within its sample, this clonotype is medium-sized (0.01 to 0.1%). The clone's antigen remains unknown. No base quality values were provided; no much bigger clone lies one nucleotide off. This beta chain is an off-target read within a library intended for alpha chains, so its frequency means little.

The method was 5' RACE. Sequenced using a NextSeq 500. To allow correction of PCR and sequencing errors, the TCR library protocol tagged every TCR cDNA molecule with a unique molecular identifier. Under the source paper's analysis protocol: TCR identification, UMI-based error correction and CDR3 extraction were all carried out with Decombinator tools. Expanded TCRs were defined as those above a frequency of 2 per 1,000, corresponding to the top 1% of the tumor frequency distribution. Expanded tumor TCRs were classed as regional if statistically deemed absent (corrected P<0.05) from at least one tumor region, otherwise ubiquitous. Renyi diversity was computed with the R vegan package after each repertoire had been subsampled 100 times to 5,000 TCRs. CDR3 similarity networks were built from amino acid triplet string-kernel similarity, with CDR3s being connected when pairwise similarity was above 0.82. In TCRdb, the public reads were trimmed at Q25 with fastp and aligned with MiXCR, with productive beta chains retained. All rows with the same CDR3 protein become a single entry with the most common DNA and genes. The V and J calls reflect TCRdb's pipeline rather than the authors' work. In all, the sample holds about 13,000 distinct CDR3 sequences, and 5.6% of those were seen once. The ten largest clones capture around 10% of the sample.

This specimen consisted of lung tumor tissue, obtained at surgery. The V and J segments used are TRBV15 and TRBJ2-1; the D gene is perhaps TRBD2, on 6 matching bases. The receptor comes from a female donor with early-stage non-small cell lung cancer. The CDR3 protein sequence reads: CATSARVSGYNEQFF. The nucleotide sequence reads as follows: TGTGCCACCAGCGCTAGGGTTAGCGGCTACAATGAGCAGTTCTTC.